This T cell receptor (beta chain) is from a study of shared clonotypes between healthy human individuals. All of the donors resided in Nashville, Tennessee, and each was a Caucasian adult. Original methodology: Filtering differed because ImmunoSEQ produced junction-only sequences that carried no quality scores. Clones were sequenced by immunoSEQ multiplex PCR, and TCRdb holds only the in-frame ones, with some missing. D and trimming were read from the DNA, whereas the V and J calls and clone size are those reported in that table. This table has about 2.4 million clones, over 85% appearing once. The CDR3 contains 16 residues. The V gene's germline CDR1 is KGHSH and CDR2 LQKENI. Trimming removed 3 bases at V and 2 bases at J, with 17 bases between.

V gene TRBV18 combines with J gene TRBJ2-7; D might be TRBD2 (5 bases). The clonotype originates from a man aged 18 to 30 in good health. Some clones in this sample may be carry-over from other donors' samples. The source material was naive CD4+ T cells from PBMCs. Subset reported: CD45RA+ positively selected. The CDR3 reads CASSPGTGNLPYEQYF. The CDR3 DNA reads TGTGCCAGCTCACCTGGCACCGGGAATCTTCCCTACGAGCAGTACTTC.